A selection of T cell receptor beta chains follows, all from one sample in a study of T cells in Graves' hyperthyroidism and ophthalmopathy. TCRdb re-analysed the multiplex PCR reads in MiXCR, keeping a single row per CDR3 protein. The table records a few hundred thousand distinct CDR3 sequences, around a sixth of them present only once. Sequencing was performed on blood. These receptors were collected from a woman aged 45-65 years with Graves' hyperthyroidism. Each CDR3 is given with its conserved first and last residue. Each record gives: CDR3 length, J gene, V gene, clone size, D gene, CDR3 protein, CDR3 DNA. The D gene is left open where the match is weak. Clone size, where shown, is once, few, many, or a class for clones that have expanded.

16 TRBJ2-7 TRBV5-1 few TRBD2 CASSLGASGPSYEQYF TGCGCCAGCAGCTTGGGGGCTAGCGGGCCCTCCTACGAGCAGTACTTC
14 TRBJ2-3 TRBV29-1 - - CSVDKGGGTDTQYF TGCAGCGTTGATAAGGGAGGAGGCACAGATACGCAGTATTTT
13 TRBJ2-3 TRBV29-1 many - CSVVGRSTDTQYF TGCAGCGTTGTCGGGAGAAGCACAGATACGCAGTATTTT
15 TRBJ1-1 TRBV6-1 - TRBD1 CASSELGGQLTEAFF TGTGCCAGCAGTGAGCTAGGGGGACAGCTCACTGAAGCTTTCTTT
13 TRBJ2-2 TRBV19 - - CASSKSVTGELFF TGTGCCAGTAGTAAGTCGGTGACCGGGGAGCTGTTTTTT
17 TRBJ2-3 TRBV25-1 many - CASSEFGGSHGTDTQYF TGTGCCAGCAGTGAATTCGGAGGTTCCCATGGCACAGATACGCAGTATTTT
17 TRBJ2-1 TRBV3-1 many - CASSQDFPGSSYNEQFF TGTGCCAGCAGCCAAGATTTTCCGGGGAGCTCCTACAATGAGCAGTTCTTC
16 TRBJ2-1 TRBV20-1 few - CSARGGGYDSYNEQFF TGCAGTGCTAGAGGGGGCGGGTATGACTCCTACAATGAGCAGTTCTTC
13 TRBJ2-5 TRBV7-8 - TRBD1 CASSLGGHQTQYF TGTGCCAGCAGCCTAGGGGGCCATCAGACCCAGTACTTC
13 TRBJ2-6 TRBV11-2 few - CASSLDRANVLTF TGTGCCAGCAGCCTAGATCGGGCCAACGTCCTGACTTTC
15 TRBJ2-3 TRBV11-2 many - CASSVGTFPGDTQYF TGTGCCAGCAGCGTCGGGACTTTCCCGGGAGATACGCAGTATTTT
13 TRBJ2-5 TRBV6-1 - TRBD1 CATHGQVGETQYF TGTGCCACTCACGGACAGGTTGGAGAGACCCAGTACTTC
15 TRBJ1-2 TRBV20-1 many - CSARDFGRAGYGYTF TGCAGTGCTAGAGATTTCGGCCGAGCCGGCTATGGCTACACCTTC
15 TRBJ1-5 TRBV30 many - CAWSASSGGNQPQHF TGTGCCTGGAGTGCGTCTTCCGGGGGCAATCAGCCCCAGCATTTT
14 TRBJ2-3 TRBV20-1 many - CSALPPQSTDTQYF TGCAGTGCCTTACCACCACAGAGCACAGATACGCAGTATTTT
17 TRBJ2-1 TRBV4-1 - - CASSQEETQRLYNEQFF TGCGCCAGCAGCCAAGAGGAAACCCAAAGACTATACAATGAGCAGTTCTTC
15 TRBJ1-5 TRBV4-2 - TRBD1 CASSPTGVGNQPQHF TGTGCCAGCAGCCCAACAGGGGTGGGCAATCAGCCCCAGCATTTT
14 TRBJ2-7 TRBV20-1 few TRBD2 CSARPGLEAYEQYF TGCAGTGCACGACCGGGACTAGAGGCCTACGAGCAGTACTTC
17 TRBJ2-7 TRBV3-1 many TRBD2 CASSRQLAGDPNHEQYF TGTGCCAGCAGCCGACAACTAGCGGGAGATCCCAACCACGAGCAGTACTTC
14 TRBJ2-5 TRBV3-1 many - CASSQAAVGETQYF TGTGCCAGCAGCCAAGCTGCAGTAGGGGAGACCCAGTACTTC
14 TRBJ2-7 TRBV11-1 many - CASSLEGDPYEQYF TGTGCCAGCAGCTTAGAAGGGGACCCCTACGAGCAGTACTTC
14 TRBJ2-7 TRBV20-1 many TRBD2 CSAELAGGTYEQYF TGCAGTGCGGAACTAGCGGGAGGGACCTACGAGCAGTACTTC
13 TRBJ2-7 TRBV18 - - CASCNSESYEQYF TGTGCCAGCTGCAACAGCGAGTCCTACGAGCAGTACTTC
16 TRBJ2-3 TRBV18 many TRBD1 CASYPGQAAYTDTQYF TGTGCCAGCTACCCGGGACAGGCCGCCTACACAGATACGCAGTATTTT
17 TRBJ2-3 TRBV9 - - CASSVAGSSPITDTQYF TGTGCCAGCAGCGTAGCCGGGTCTAGCCCAATCACAGATACGCAGTATTTT
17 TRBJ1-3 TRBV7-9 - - CASSFQGSFFSGNTIYF TGTGCCAGCAGCTTCCAGGGTTCCTTCTTCTCTGGAAACACCATATATTTT
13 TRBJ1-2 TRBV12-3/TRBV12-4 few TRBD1 CASSPGQGDGYTF TGTGCCAGCAGCCCGGGACAGGGGGACGGCTACACCTTC
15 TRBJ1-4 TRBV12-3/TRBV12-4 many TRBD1 CASSQTGGAYEKLFF TGTGCCAGCAGCCAAACAGGGGGCGCCTATGAAAAACTGTTTTTT
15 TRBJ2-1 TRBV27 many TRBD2 CASTLGTSGNNEQFF TGTGCCAGCACCCTGGGGACTAGCGGGAACAATGAGCAGTTCTTC
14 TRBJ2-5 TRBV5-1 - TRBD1 CASSQDREGETQYF TGCGCCAGCAGCCAGGACAGGGAAGGAGAGACCCAGTACTTC
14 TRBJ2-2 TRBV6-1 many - CASIKGDVFGELFF TGTGCCAGCATTAAAGGGGACGTATTCGGGGAGCTGTTTTTT
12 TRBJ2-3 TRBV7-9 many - CASSFGADTQYF TGTGCCAGCAGTTTTGGAGCAGATACGCAGTATTTT
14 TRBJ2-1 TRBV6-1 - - CASSERGSYNEQFF TGTGCCAGCAGTGAACGGGGGTCCTACAATGAGCAGTTCTTC
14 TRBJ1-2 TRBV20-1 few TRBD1 CSAKGQVLWYGYTF TGCAGTGCTAAAGGACAGGTTTTGTGGTATGGCTACACCTTC
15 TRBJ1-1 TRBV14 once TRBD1 CASSRDRWAEGEAFF TGTGCCAGCAGCCGGGACAGGTGGGCCGAGGGTGAAGCTTTCTTT
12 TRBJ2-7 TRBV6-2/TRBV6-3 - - CASGQGSYEQYF TGTGCCAGCGGTCAGGGATCCTACGAGCAGTACTTC
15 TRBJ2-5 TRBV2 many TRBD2 CASMAAAGVQETQYF TGTGCCAGCATGGCAGCAGCGGGGGTCCAAGAGACCCAGTACTTC
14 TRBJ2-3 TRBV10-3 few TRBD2 CAIRGTSGTDTQYF TGTGCCATCAGGGGGACTAGCGGGACGGATACGCAGTATTTT
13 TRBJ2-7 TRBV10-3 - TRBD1 CATSGTGRGEQYF TGTGCCACCTCCGGGACAGGGAGGGGAGAGCAGTACTTC
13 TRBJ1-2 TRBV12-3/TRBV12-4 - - CASRAGRSYGYTF TGTGCCAGCAGGGCGGGACGGTCCTATGGCTACACCTTC
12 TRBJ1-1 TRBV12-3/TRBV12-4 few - CASSLRPPEAFF TGTGCCAGCAGTTTACGTCCCCCTGAAGCTTTCTTT
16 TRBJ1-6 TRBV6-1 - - CASSPGGGVLRSPLHF TGTGCCAGCTCCCCCGGGGGGGGGGTACTGCGGTCACCCCTCCACTTT
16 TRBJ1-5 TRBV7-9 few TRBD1 CASSPRDRYSNQPQHF TGTGCCAGCAGCCCCCGGGACAGATATAGCAATCAGCCCCAGCATTTT
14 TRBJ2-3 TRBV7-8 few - CASSFRAGADTQYF TGTGCCAGTAGCTTCAGGGCCGGGGCAGATACGCAGTATTTT
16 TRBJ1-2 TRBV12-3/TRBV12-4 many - CASSLAMYGFNYGYTF TGTGCCAGCAGTTTAGCGATGTATGGCTTTAACTATGGCTACACCTTC
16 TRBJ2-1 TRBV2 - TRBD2 CASSASAGGGGGEQFF TGTGCCAGCAGTGCCTCAGCGGGGGGGGGGGGGGGTGAGCAGTTCTTC
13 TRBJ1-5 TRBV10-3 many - CAIQNRDNQPQHF TGTGCCATCCAGAACAGGGACAATCAGCCCCAGCATTTT
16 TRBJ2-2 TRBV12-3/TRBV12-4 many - CASSLGTGLGTGELFF TGTGCCAGCAGTTTAGGCACGGGGCTGGGCACCGGGGAGCTGTTTTTT
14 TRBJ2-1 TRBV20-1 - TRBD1 CSAPDRGSYNEQFF TGCAGTGCTCCAGACAGGGGGTCTTACAATGAGCAGTTCTTC